This T cell receptor beta chain was obtained from a study of shared T cell receptors in the human thymus. TCRdb keeps only in-frame clones here, not all; method: immunoSEQ multiplex PCR. This table has hundreds of thousands of clones, 85% to 95% appearing once. This CDR3 spans 21 amino acids. Germline V CDR1 and CDR2: MDHEN, SYDVKM. V dropped 3 bases and J dropped 3 bases, with 30 bases sitting between them. The sample consisted of thymocytes. The J gene is TRBJ1-5, the V gene TRBV28; no definite D call. This sequence was found in a human donor. CDR3 residues: CASSFQLSAPGRKRPNQPQHF. CDR3 nucleotides: TGTGCCAGCAGTTTCCAACTATCCGCCCCCGGACGGAAAAGGCCCAATCAGCCCCAGCATTTT.